The 32 T cell receptor beta chains given below trace back to one sample, sequenced in a study of blood T cell repertoires in COVID-19. Sequenced by immunoSEQ multiplex PCR; TCRdb stores in-frame clones only, minus some. The sample includes about 240,000 clones, 82% of them seen just once. The sequenced sample consisted of peripheral blood. These receptors were obtained from a woman between 18 and 30 years old with acute or convalescent COVID-19.

The chain combines TRBV5-1 with TRBJ2-7; either TRBD1 or TRBD2 may fit D (5 bases each). The V and J ends lost 4 bases and 5 bases respectively, with 16 bases between them. This CDR3 comprises 14 residues. CDR1 is SGHRS, CDR2 YFSETQ, per germline. The CDR3 loop is CASSVGRGVNEQYF. As DNA, the CDR3 is TGCGCCAGCAGCGTGGGACGGGGAGTAAACGAGCAGTACTTC.

The chain couples TRBV10-1 to TRBJ2-3, with 8 bases that match TRBD1. CDR3 size: 17 residues. After removal of 3 bases from V and 1 base from J, the junction contained 9 bases not matched to a gene. CDR1 WNHNN and CDR2 SYGVQD come from the germline V gene (reference sequence). CDR3 amino acids: CASSDDRTGRCTDTQYF. DNA of the CDR3: TGCGCCAGCAGTGACGATAGGACAGGGCGATGCACAGATACGCAGTATTTT.

This chain joins TRBV11-2 and TRBJ2-2; 7 bases fit TRBD2. The CDR3 consists of 16 residues. Germline lookup yields CDR1 SGHAT and CDR2 FQNNGV. J was trimmed by 6 bases and V by 2 bases; bases with no gene match: 9. This CDR3 is CASSLQRGLNAGELFF. The DNA for the CDR3 is TGTGCCAGCAGCTTACAGCGGGGTCTTAATGCCGGGGAGCTGTTTTTT.

J is TRBJ1-2 and V is TRBV13; D uncertain. The CDR3 extends over 14 amino acids. The V end lost 2 bases, the J end lost 5 bases, and 12 bases lay between the germline ends. Germline V gene sequence: CDR1 PRHDT, CDR2 FYEKMQ (reference sequence). CDR3 sequence (DNA): TGTGCCAGCAGCTTAACAGCGGACTCGTATGGCTACACCTTC. Amino acids: CASSLTADSYGYTF.

V and J are TRBV6-6 and TRBJ1-1; 7 nucleotides align to TRBD1. With V trimmed by 7 bases and J by 7 bases, 3 bases remained unmatched. This CDR3 is 11 amino acids long. The germline V gene encodes CDR1 MNHNY and CDR2 SVGAGI (reference sequence). The CDR3 DNA reads TGTGCCAGCACTGACAGGGTTGAAGCTTTCTTT. This encodes CASTDRVEAFF.

This sequence joins TRBV9 and TRBJ1-1; the D is unclear. Germline assignment: CDR1 SGDLS and CDR2 YYNGEE. Deletions cut 0 bases from V and 2 bases from J, with 17 bases between. This CDR3 has 17 amino acids. The CDR3, as DNA: TGTGCCAGCAGCGTAGATTCAGTAATCCAGCGAAACACTGAAGCTTTCTTT. It is translated as CASSVDSVIQRNTEAFF.

The CDR3 nucleotides read TGTGCCAGCAGCTTACTACAGAGAATGAACACTGAAGCTTTCTTT. It is translated as CASSLLQRMNTEAFF. The chain uses TRBV11-2 and TRBJ1-1, with D unresolved. Trimming pared 2 bases from V and 0 bases from J, leaving 10 bases between. The CDR3 is 15 residues long. CDR1 is SGHAT and CDR2 is FQNNGV in the germline V gene.

The gene calls are TRBV5-1 and TRBJ2-5; D is possibly TRBD1 (5 bases). There are 13 residues in the CDR3. Germline CDR1 SGHRS, CDR2 YFSETQ. The V end was cut by 1 base, the J end by 4 bases, with 8 bases between. CDR3 amino acids: CASSLSRAETQYF. In DNA, the CDR3 is TGCGCCAGCAGCTTGTCCAGGGCAGAGACCCAGTACTTC.

The chain couples TRBV27 to TRBJ2-7; no definite D call. The CDR3 extends over 12 amino acids. Trimming took off 5 bases at V and 5 bases at J, with 10 bases between the two ends. CDR1 and CDR2 from the germline V gene are MNHEY and SMNVEV (reference sequence). CDR3 amino acids: CASSTSVHEQYF. The CDR3 DNA follows: TGTGCCAGCAGTACAAGTGTGCACGAGCAGTACTTC.

The chain combines TRBV7-2 with TRBJ2-4; perhaps TRBD2 as D (5 bases). The CDR3 spans 17 residues. Germline CDR1 is SGHTA and CDR2 is FQGNSA. Trimming shortened V by 5 bases and J by 1 base, and 18 bases separated the two germline ends. CDR3 loop: CASSPKLPGKAKNIQYF. In nucleotides, the CDR3 is TGTGCCAGCAGCCCAAAACTTCCCGGGAAGGCCAAAAACATTCAGTACTTC. Using reference TRBV7-2 and TRBJ2-4 for the parts outside the CDR3, the full variable domain is GAGVSQSPSNKVTEKGKDVELRCDPISGHTALYWYRQSLGQGLEFLIYFQGNSAPDKSGLPSDRFSAERTGGSVSTLTIQRTQQEDSAVYLCASSPKLPGKAKNIQYFGAGTRLSVL.

The chain employs TRBV12-3 or TRBV12-4 and TRBJ2-3; 8 bases align to TRBD2. J was trimmed by 15 bases and V by 6 bases; bases with no gene match: 14. The CDR3 consists of 13 residues. CDR3 loop: CASSHNPSGRDYF. The CDR3 DNA reads as TGTGCCAGCAGCCACAACCCGAGCGGGAGAGACTATTTT.

The CDR3 reads CASSYSGGRNNEQFF. CDR3 sequence (DNA): TGTGCCAGCAGTTACTCCGGCGGGAGAAACAATGAGCAGTTCTTC. This chain connects TRBV6-5 to TRBJ2-1, with TRBD2 matching over 7 bases. J was trimmed by 5 bases and V by 0 bases; bases with no gene match: 4. The CDR3 consists of 15 residues. The V gene's germline CDR1 is MNHEY and CDR2 SVGAGI.

V usage is TRBV5-8 and J usage is TRBJ1-1, with D tentatively TRBD1 (5 bases). V was pared by 0 bases and J by 3 bases, with 12 bases between. The germline V gene has CDR1 SGHTS and CDR2 YDEGEE. The CDR3 is 15 amino acids. CDR3 in amino acids: CASSLAQGRDTEAFF. The CDR3 coding sequence is TGTGCCAGCAGCTTGGCCCAGGGTCGGGACACTGAAGCTTTCTTT. The entire variable domain, with the rest obtained from reference TRBV5-8 and TRBJ1-1, is as follows: EAGVTQSPTHLIKTRGQQATLRCSPISGHTSVYWYQQALGLGLQFLLWYDEGEERNRGNFPPRFSGRQFPNYSSELNVNALELEDSALYLCASSLAQGRDTEAFFGQGTRLTVV.

CDR3 in amino acids: CSASRGEKLFF. CDR3 DNA: TGCAGTGCTAGTAGGGGAGAAAAACTGTTTTTT. The gene calls are TRBV20-1 and TRBJ1-4; TRBD1 is a possible D gene (5 bases). The germline gives CDR1 DFQATT, CDR2 SNEGSKA (reference sequence). V dropped 3 bases and J dropped 8 bases, with 7 bases sitting between them. CDR3 length: 11 residues.

The genes are TRBV4-2 and TRBJ2-1; D possibly corresponds to TRBD2 (6 bases). The CDR3 is made up of 17 amino acids. V gave up 2 bases and J gave up 6 bases, with 20 bases separating them. Per germline, CDR1 LGHNA and CDR2 YNFKEQ. The CDR3 reads CASSQLGLTIDRNEQFF. CDR3 sequence (DNA): TGTGCCAGCAGCCAACTGGGACTCACAATAGACCGCAATGAGCAGTTCTTC.

The chain has TRBV6-6 and TRBJ2-3, with 9 nucleotides matching TRBD2. V shed 5 bases and J 7 bases; nucleotides not matched to a gene: 16. This CDR3 has 17 amino acids. Germline V gene data show CDR1 as MNHNY and CDR2 as SVGAGI (reference sequence). CDR3 in DNA: TGTGCCAGCAGTCCCCCGAGGGCGGGAGGGCATGGGTATACGCAGTATTTT. Its protein product is CASSPPRAGGHGYTQYF.

V is TRBV7-9 and J is TRBJ2-7, with D tentatively TRBD2 (6 bases). V dropped 1 base and J dropped 6 bases, with 13 bases sitting between them. The CDR3 has 14 amino acids. Germline CDR1 SEHNR, CDR2 FQNEAQ (reference sequence). In nucleotides, the CDR3 is TGTGCCAGCAGCTTAGAAGGGGCTAGCGTCGAGCAGTACTTC. Its protein is CASSLEGASVEQYF.

This clone was recorded once. The chain is built from TRBV5-3 and TRBJ2-1; no definite D call. TRBV5-3 is classed as an ORF, of uncertain function. V dropped 0 bases and J dropped 7 bases, with 14 bases sitting between them. The CDR3 covers 15 residues. CDR3 protein: CARSLDQVKCNEQFF. CDR3 nucleotides: TGTGCCAGAAGCTTGGATCAGGTTAAGTGTAATGAGCAGTTCTTC.

The chain combines TRBV27 with TRBJ2-7; 10 nucleotides agree with TRBD1. This CDR3 has 14 amino acids. In germline, CDR1 is MNHEY, CDR2 SMNVEV (reference sequence). Unmatched junction bases numbered 6, after V lost 8 bases and J lost 2 bases. CDR3 amino acids: CASGTGTGAYEQYF. CDR3 DNA sequence: TGTGCCAGCGGGACCGGGACAGGGGCCTACGAGCAGTACTTC.

V and J are TRBV27 and TRBJ2-3, with 7 positions matching TRBD1. Germline V gene sequence: CDR1 MNHEY, CDR2 SMNVEV (reference sequence). This CDR3 region has 17 residues. V lost 5 bases, J lost 1 base, and 12 bases stayed unmatched. The CDR3 protein is CASSVISGTAGTDTQYF. CDR3 in DNA: TGTGCCAGCAGTGTAATTTCCGGGACAGCTGGCACAGATACGCAGTATTTT.

This chain links TRBV3-1 (or the pseudogene TRBV3-2) with TRBJ2-1; 10 bases are a match to TRBD2. Losses at the gene ends were 3 bases for V and 5 bases for J; bases not matched to a gene: 4. The germline V gene has CDR1 LGHDT and CDR2 YNNKEL (reference sequence). This CDR3 contains 15 residues. Here the CDR3 DNA reads TGTGCCAGCAGCCAGGGGACTAGCGTCCACAATGAGCAGTTCTTC. Amino acids: CASSQGTSVHNEQFF.

V is TRBV6-1 and J is TRBJ1-1; TRBD1 matches at 9 bases. V lost 2 bases, J lost 3 bases, and 4 bases stayed unmatched. The CDR3 has 15 amino acids. CDR1 and CDR2 (germline): MNHNS, SASEGT. As DNA, the CDR3 is TGTGCCAGCAGTGAATACGGGACAGGGCACACTGAAGCTTTCTTT. This translates into CASSEYGTGHTEAFF.

This chain joins TRBV10-3 and TRBJ2-7; TRBD2 matches at 7 bases. CDR3 length: 15 residues. Trimming at V came to 0 bases and at J to 0 bases, leaving 2 bases not matched to a gene. CDR1 ENHRY and CDR2 SYGVKD come from the germline V gene. The CDR3 sequence: CAISESGGSSYEQYF. The CDR3 bases are TGTGCCATCAGTGAGTCCGGGGGGTCCTCCTACGAGCAGTACTTC.

The chain has TRBV4-2 and TRBJ1-2; maybe TRBD1 (5 bases). V was trimmed by 2 bases and J by 2 bases, leaving 12 bases between them. This CDR3 is built from 15 residues. Germline CDR1 LGHNA, CDR2 YNFKEQ. CDR3 protein: CASSQTQGFNYGYTF. CDR3 in DNA: TGTGCCAGCAGCCAAACTCAGGGTTTCAACTATGGCTACACCTTC.

The chain links TRBV6-6 to TRBJ1-6, with 10 positions matching TRBD1. CDR3 length equals 16 residues. Looked up from germline, CDR1 is MNHNY and CDR2 is SVGAGI (reference sequence). With 0 bases clipped from V and 10 bases from J, the junction kept 6 bases outside the gene matches. DNA for the CDR3: TGTGCCAGCAGTTACTCTCCGGGACAGGGGACCTCACCCCTCCACTTT. Translation: CASSYSPGQGTSPLHF.

This chain connects TRBV15 to TRBJ2-7; tentatively, D is TRBD2 (6 bases). The CDR3 runs to 14 residues. From germline, CDR1 is LNHNV and CDR2 YYDKDF (reference sequence). Trimming removed 3 bases at V and 4 bases at J, with 13 bases between. The CDR3 region has the DNA TGTGCCACCAGCAGGGGGGGATTAGAATACGAGCAGTACTTC. Its protein product is CATSRGGLEYEQYF.

This clone was detected only a few times. The chain is built from TRBV19 and TRBJ1-2, with D perhaps TRBD1 (6 bases). The CDR3 totals 13 residues. Trimming took 6 bases from V and 4 from J, leaving 12 bases between them. CDR1 is LNHDA and CDR2 is SQIVND in the germline V gene (reference sequence). CDR3 in amino acids: CASSTPQGYGYTF. CDR3 sequence (DNA): TGTGCCAGTAGCACCCCACAGGGCTATGGCTACACCTTC.

The chain is built from TRBV2 and TRBJ2-1, with TRBD1 matching 7 bases. CDR3 length: 16 amino acids. Germline loops: CDR1 SNHLY, CDR2 FYNNEI. V was clipped by 6 bases and J by 5 bases; unmatched bases: 13. CDR3 amino acids: CASSGPSGQIDNEQFF. The CDR3 nucleotides are TGTGCCAGCAGCGGCCCATCGGGACAGATCGACAATGAGCAGTTCTTC. The variable domain in full, completed from reference TRBV2 and TRBJ2-1, reads EPEVTQTPSHQVTQMGQEVILRCVPISNHLYFYWYRQILGQKVEFLVSFYNNEISEKSEIFDDQFSVERPDGSNFTLKIRSTKLEDSAMYFCASSGPSGQIDNEQFFGPGTRLTVL.

The rearrangement uses TRBV10-2 and TRBJ1-1; D is uncertain. This CDR3 contains 14 residues. V was clipped by 4 bases and J by 7 bases, with 16 bases between them. Looked up from germline, CDR1 is WSHSY and CDR2 is SAAADI. Here the CDR3 reads CASSADWGVLEAFF. The CDR3 DNA reads as TGCGCCAGCAGTGCCGATTGGGGAGTGCTTGAAGCTTTCTTT.

The chain is built from TRBV28 and TRBJ1-1; TRBD1 might be the D (6 bases). The CDR3 spans 15 residues. V was shortened by 6 bases and J by 5 bases, with 19 bases between the two germline ends. Germline CDR1 MDHEN, CDR2 SYDVKM. In DNA, the CDR3 is TGTGCCAGCAGCTACGAGGCAGGGGCTTGGACTGAAGCTTTCTTT. Its translation: CASSYEAGAWTEAFF.

The chain recombines TRBV19 with TRBJ2-5; 9 nucleotides agree with TRBD1. The V gene's germline CDR1 is LNHDA and CDR2 SQIVND (reference sequence). The ends lost 8 bases at V and 5 bases at J; junction bases unmatched: 6. The CDR3 runs 13 residues. The CDR3 sequence: CASHGTGRETQYF. The CDR3 nucleotides are TGTGCCAGTCACGGGACAGGGAGGGAGACCCAGTACTTC.

This chain joins TRBV7-6 and TRBJ2-7, with D perhaps TRBD1 (6 bases). This CDR3 region has 15 residues. V was cut by 5 bases and J by 3 bases, with 17 bases left in between. Germline lookup yields CDR1 SGHVS and CDR2 FNYEAQ. CDR3: CASSQDVGAFYEQYF. The CDR3 region has the DNA TGTGCCAGCAGCCAGGACGTGGGGGCTTTCTACGAGCAGTACTTC.